This T cell receptor (beta chain) stems from a study of blood T cells in healthy people across ages. Findings and limits, study-wide: A roughly linear age-dependent decrease characterized TCR beta diversity per million T cells.

This clonotype was counted only a few times. Its antigen is currently unknown. Every donor gave about 9 milliliters of peripheral blood. A second about 6 to 12 cycle PCR used barcoded and J-beta primers. Via MiXCR, TCRdb re-called the 5' RACE reads, giving one row per CDR3 protein. The sample has fewer than 950,000 distinct CDR3 sequences; approximately 35% are singletons. The sequence came from a young man in good health. Sequenced material: blood.

The CDR3 DNA follows: TGTGCCAGCAGCTTACTCTCCCGGGCTACCACCCGCAATGAGCAGTTCTTC. Protein sequence: CASSLLSRATTRNEQFF. The chain uses TRBV7-6 and TRBJ2-1; D uncertain. CDR1 and CDR2 (germline): SGHVS, FNYEAQ. V lost 2 bases and J 6 bases, leaving 20 bases between the germline ends. The CDR3 consists of 17 residues.